This TCR beta chain originates from a study of blood T cell repertoires in COVID-19. CDR3 size: 14 residues. Germline V gene data show CDR1 as KGHDR and CDR2 as SFDVKD. Trimming left V 11 bases short and J 6 bases short, with 19 bases between. TCRdb's table, derived via immunoSEQ multiplex PCR, lists solely in-frame clones and lacks some. The sample includes more than 250,000 clones, roughly 84% seen only once; the top ten take 1%. Input material: peripheral blood. The sequence came from a man aged 45-65 years with active or convalescent COVID-19. The chain uses TRBV24-1 and TRBJ1-5; D possibly corresponds to TRBD1 (6 bases). The CDR3 sequence is CAISTGKKGQPQHF. The CDR3, as DNA: TGTGCCATCTCGACAGGAAAGAAGGGTCAGCCCCAGCATTTT.